Following are 31 T cell receptor beta chains from one sample sequenced in a study of shared clonotypes between healthy human individuals. Method: immunoSEQ multiplex PCR; TCRdb's copy keeps in-frame clones and lacks some. The sample has around 430,000 clones, more than 75% seen once. The specimen sequenced was PBMCs. The receptors here all came from a woman aged 40 to 50 in good health. Some clones in this sample may be carry-over from other donors' samples.

This clone was observed a single time. The V gene is TRBV10-3, the J gene TRBJ2-2; D not certain. CDR3 size: 13 residues. CDR1 and CDR2 from the germline V gene are ENHRY and SYGVKD. The V end was cut by 0 bases, the J end by 5 bases, with 4 bases between. CDR3 nucleotides: TGTGCCATCAGTGAGTCGGCTACCGGGGAGCTGTTTTTT. Protein: CAISESATGELFF.

Notes on this clone: This specimen includes other DNA sequences encoding the same CDR3. The V and J genes are TRBV2 and TRBJ1-1, with D hard to call. CDR3 length equals 12 residues. CDR1 SNHLY and CDR2 FYNNEI come from the germline V gene. V dropped 4 bases and J dropped 5 bases, with 8 bases sitting between them. The CDR3 is CASSGGGTEAFF. The CDR3, as DNA: TGTGCCAGCAGTGGAGGTGGTACTGAAGCTTTCTTT.

V usage is TRBV9 and J usage is TRBJ2-7; the D is unclear. Trimming removed 3 bases at V and 2 bases at J, with 9 bases between. There are 13 residues in the CDR3. CDR1 SGDLS and CDR2 YYNGEE come from the germline V gene. This CDR3 is CASSESGAYEQYF. DNA of the CDR3: TGTGCCAGCAGCGAGAGTGGAGCCTACGAGCAGTACTTC.

CDR3 DNA: TGTGCCTGGAGAGCTAGCGGGAGTAATGAGCAGTTCTTC. Its translation: CAWRASGSNEQFF. V gene TRBV30 combines with J gene TRBJ2-1; 10 positions agree with TRBD2. The CDR3 is 13 amino acids. CDR1 is GTSNPN, CDR2 SVGIG, per germline (reference sequence). The junction had 3 bases not matched to a gene; V was cut back by 3 bases and J by 7 bases.

The gene calls are TRBV30 and TRBJ2-5; no firm D call. TRBJ2-7 explains the end of the DNA better; the J call may be wrong. The CDR3 length is 12 residues. The germline CDR1 and CDR2 sequences are GTSNPN and SVGIG (reference sequence). CDR3 amino acids: CAWSVRLYEQYF. The DNA of the CDR3 is TGTGCCTGGAGTGTGCGGTTGTACGAGCAGTACTTC.

This chain connects TRBV7-6 to TRBJ1-1; no clear D gene. There are 14 residues in the CDR3. CDR1 is SGHVS and CDR2 is FNYEAQ in the germline V gene. Trimming removed 4 bases from V and 0 bases from J, with 9 bases in between. The CDR3 region has the DNA TGTGCCAGCAGCTCCGGACGGCTGAACACTGAAGCTTTCTTT. The encoded protein is CASSSGRLNTEAFF.

J is TRBJ2-5 and V is TRBV6-5; 12 nucleotides match TRBD1. The length of the CDR3 is 16 residues. With 4 bases clipped from V and 4 bases from J, the junction kept 7 bases outside the gene matches. Germline V gives CDR1 MNHEY, CDR2 SVGAGI. CDR3: CASSSAGTGGIETQYF. The CDR3 DNA follows: TGTGCCAGCAGTTCAGCCGGGACAGGGGGCATAGAGACCCAGTACTTC.

CDR3 DNA sequence: TGTGCCAGCAGCTTAGATCGGTTCGGGGTGACTGAGCAGTTCTTC. Translating gives CASSLDRFGVTEQFF. The V gene is TRBV7-2, the J gene TRBJ2-1; tentatively, D is TRBD2 (5 bases). The CDR3 length is 15 residues. Germline lookup yields CDR1 SGHTA and CDR2 FQGNSA. The ends were cut back, 1 base at V and 9 bases at J, with 16 bases in the middle.

This clone was seen only a few times. The rearrangement uses TRBV28 and TRBJ2-2; a possible D gene is TRBD1 (6 bases). V was cut by 3 bases and J by 9 bases, with 14 bases left in between. Germline CDR1 MDHEN, CDR2 SYDVKM. This CDR3 comprises 14 residues. CDR3 coding DNA: TGTGCCAGCAGTTTGACAGGAGCCCACCGGGAGCTGTTTTTT. It specifies CASSLTGAHRELFF.

V usage is TRBV29-1 and J usage is TRBJ2-7; no definite D call. V lost 3 bases to trimming and J lost 6 bases, with 12 bases between them. The CDR3 runs 12 residues. Germline V gene lookup returns CDR1 SQVTM and CDR2 ANQGSEA. The DNA for the CDR3 is TGCAGCGTTGAGGTGGGAACGGCCGAGCAGTACTTC. This translates into CSVEVGTAEQYF.

This chain joins TRBV15 and TRBJ2-2, with D possibly TRBD2 on 6 matching bases. Germline loops: CDR1 LNHNV, CDR2 YYDKDF (reference sequence). The length of the CDR3 is 15 residues. Between the trimmed V and J ends, which lost 4 bases and 4 bases, there was a span of 13 bases. As DNA, the CDR3 is TGTGCCACCAGCACGGGACTGGCCGGCACCGGGGAGCTGTTTTTT. It is translated as CATSTGLAGTGELFF. Full variable domain (outside the CDR3, taken from reference TRBV15 and TRBJ2-2): DAMVIQNPRYQVTQFGKPVTLSCSQTLNHNVMYWYQQKSSQAPKLLFHYYDKDFNNEADTPDNFQSRRPNTSFCFLDIRSPGLGDTAMYLCATSTGLAGTGELFFGEGSRLTVL.

J is TRBJ2-7 and V is TRBV5-4; 7 nucleotides line up with TRBD2. Germline CDR1 and CDR2: SGHNT and YYREEE (reference sequence). The CDR3 is 14 amino acids. Losses at the gene ends were 2 bases for V and 2 bases for J; bases not matched to a gene: 4. The chain's CDR3 is CASSLSGTAYEQYF. The DNA for the CDR3 is TGTGCCAGCAGCTTAAGCGGGACCGCCTACGAGCAGTACTTC.

The V gene is TRBV7-3, the J gene TRBJ2-2; 11 nucleotides align to TRBD2. The V segment lost 5 bases and the J segment 4 bases; nucleotides outside the gene matches: 9. Germline lookup yields CDR1 SGHTA and CDR2 FQGTGA. This CDR3 has 17 amino acids. CDR3 sequence (DNA): TGTGCCAGCAGCCCCGTAGCGGGAGGGCCGGTCACCGGGGAGCTGTTTTTT. Its protein product is CASSPVAGGPVTGELFF.

The gene calls are TRBV30 and TRBJ1-4; D not resolved. V was shortened by 4 bases and J by 0 bases, with 18 bases between the two germline ends. Looked up from germline, CDR1 is GTSNPN and CDR2 is SVGIG (reference sequence). This CDR3 has 17 amino acids. The CDR3 DNA reads as TGTGCCTGGACCCCGTGGGAACAGACTGCAACTAATGAAAAACTGTTTTTT. Amino acid sequence: CAWTPWEQTATNEKLFF.

The gene calls are TRBV19 and TRBJ2-3; TRBD2 might be the D (5 bases). The CDR3 totals 14 residues. CDR1 is LNHDA and CDR2 is SQIVND in the germline V gene (reference sequence). Trimming left V 11 bases short and J 3 bases short, with 18 bases between. The DNA of the CDR3 is TGTGCCTCCCGCCGGGAATTCGCGACAGATACGCAGTATTTT. Translated, it gives CASRREFATDTQYF.

This clone was picked up a small number of times. The J gene is TRBJ1-3, the V gene TRBV4-1; unclear D gene. Trimming took 1 base from V and 1 from J, leaving 8 bases between them. In germline, CDR1 is MGHRA, CDR2 YSYEKL. CDR3 size: 15 residues. CDR3 nucleotide sequence: TGCGCCAGCAGCCAAGGGCCTAAGTCTGGAAACACCATATATTTT. Protein product: CASSQGPKSGNTIYF.

The sample holds many counts of this clone. This chain uses TRBV9 with TRBJ2-7, with D possibly matching TRBD2 (5 bases). V lost 7 bases and J lost 2, with 19 bases in between. Germline loops: CDR1 SGDLS, CDR2 YYNGEE. CDR3 length: 15 residues. The CDR3 sequence is CASSRTGFGTYEQYF. In nucleotides, the CDR3 is TGTGCCAGCTCACGTACGGGGTTTGGGACCTACGAGCAGTACTTC.

There are a few counts of this clone. This chain connects TRBV10-2 to TRBJ1-6, with D unresolved. V lost 8 bases to trimming and J lost 9 bases, with 17 bases between them. In germline, CDR1 is WSHSY, CDR2 SAAADI. The CDR3 has 14 amino acids. The DNA for the CDR3 is TGCGCCAGCGCCGATCCCCATAGAGGTTCACCCCTCCACTTT. Residues: CASADPHRGSPLHF.

The chain couples TRBV10-2 to TRBJ2-1; 8 nucleotides line up with TRBD1. The length of the CDR3 is 13 residues. Germline CDR1 is WSHSY and CDR2 is SAAADI. V shed 5 bases and J 12 bases; nucleotides not matched to a gene: 9. The DNA of the CDR3 is TGCGCCAGCAGTACAGGACAGGGAGTCTCGCAGTTCTTC. Its translation is CASSTGQGVSQFF.

This clone was counted many times. The rearrangement joins TRBV9 to TRBJ2-7, with 9 nucleotides matching TRBD2. V lost 0 bases to trimming and J lost 3 bases; unmatched junction nucleotides: 4. Germline CDR1 and CDR2: SGDLS and YYNGEE. The CDR3 has 15 amino acids. CDR3: CASSVDPSGNYEQYF. CDR3 nucleotide sequence: TGTGCCAGCAGCGTAGATCCTAGCGGGAACTACGAGCAGTACTTC. The complete variable domain, with remaining parts taken from reference TRBV9 and TRBJ2-7, reads DSGVTQTPKHLITATGQRVTLRCSPRSGDLSVYWYQQSLDQGLQFLIQYYNGEERAKGNILERFSAQQFPDLHSELNLSSLELGDSALYFCASSVDPSGNYEQYFGPGTRLTVT.

This clone was detected only once. V gene TRBV4-2 combines with J gene TRBJ2-1; a possible D gene is TRBD2 (6 bases). Trimming removed 4 bases at V and 1 base at J, with 14 bases between. Germline V gene lookup returns CDR1 LGHNA and CDR2 YNFKEQ. This CDR3 has 16 residues. The CDR3 region is CASSLSGTESYNEQFF. For the CDR3, the DNA is TGTGCCAGCAGCCTCTCCGGGACTGAGTCCTACAATGAGCAGTTCTTC.

This clone was detected a few times. This chain uses TRBV11-2 with TRBJ1-6; tentatively, D is TRBD1 (5 bases). CDR1 SGHAT and CDR2 FQNNGV come from the germline V gene. The CDR3 has 17 residues. V was shortened by 3 bases and J by 5 bases, with 17 bases between the two germline ends. The CDR3 protein is CASSLGVLRGNNSPLHF. As DNA, the CDR3 is TGTGCCAGCAGCTTGGGGGTTCTTCGGGGAAATAATTCACCCCTCCACTTT.

This sequence joins TRBV6-1 and TRBJ1-2; D is perhaps TRBD1 (6 bases). The germline CDR1 and CDR2 sequences are MNHNS and SASEGT. V was shortened by 6 bases and J by 4 bases, with 18 bases between the two germline ends. The CDR3 covers 15 residues. CDR3: CASRGTSSAGYGYTF. The CDR3 nucleotides are TGTGCCAGCAGGGGGACATCATCCGCGGGCTATGGCTACACCTTC.

The count of this clone is one. The chain joins TRBV18 to TRBJ1-1; D is perhaps TRBD1 (5 bases). This CDR3 has 15 residues. From germline, CDR1 is KGHSH and CDR2 LQKENI. The V end was cut by 2 bases, the J end by 5 bases, with 15 bases between. The CDR3 nucleotides are TGTGCCAGCTCACCAGAGTGGGGCGGGGGTACTGAAGCTTTCTTT. It codes for CASSPEWGGGTEAFF.

The V gene is TRBV2, the J gene TRBJ2-5, with 10 bases matching TRBD2. Germline V lookup: CDR1 SNHLY, CDR2 FYNNEI. CDR3 size: 14 residues. The trim removed 6 bases at V and 6 bases at J, leaving 7 bases unmatched. CDR3 in DNA: TGTGCCAGCAGGGTTAAGCGGGAGGGCCAGACCCAGTACTTC. This encodes CASRVKREGQTQYF.

The chain has TRBV9 and TRBJ2-1; the match to TRBD2 covers 9 bases. From germline, CDR1 is SGDLS and CDR2 YYNGEE. Losses at the gene ends were 0 bases for V and 13 bases for J; bases not matched to a gene: 11. This CDR3 is 15 amino acids long. The DNA of the CDR3 is TGTGCCAGCAGCGTAGAGGGGACTAGCTTAGTTGAACAGTTCTTC. Amino acids: CASSVEGTSLVEQFF. The entire variable domain, with the rest obtained from reference TRBV9 and TRBJ2-1, is as follows: DSGVTQTPKHLITATGQRVTLRCSPRSGDLSVYWYQQSLDQGLQFLIQYYNGEERAKGNILERFSAQQFPDLHSELNLSSLELGDSALYFCASSVEGTSLVEQFFGPGTRLTVL.

The CDR3 protein is CASRPGTSGRNEQFF. CDR3 nucleotide sequence: TGTGCCAGCAGGCCCGGGACTAGCGGGAGGAATGAGCAGTTCTTC. The chain employs TRBV2 and TRBJ2-1; 15 nucleotides match TRBD2. Losses at the gene ends were 6 bases for V and 7 bases for J; bases not matched to a gene: 4. CDR1 and CDR2 (germline): SNHLY, FYNNEI. This CDR3 has 15 amino acids.

This clone came up once. V gene TRBV28 combines with J gene TRBJ1-2; 10 bases map to TRBD1. J lost 4 bases, V lost 7 bases, and 9 bases had no gene match. This CDR3 has 15 residues. Germline CDR1 MDHEN, CDR2 SYDVKM. The CDR3 spells CASMLTGGQTYGYTF. The CDR3 region has the DNA TGTGCCAGCATGCTGACAGGGGGCCAGACCTATGGCTACACCTTC.

The chain is built from TRBV4-3 and TRBJ2-1; D remains unclear. This CDR3 contains 13 residues. Germline loops: CDR1 LGHNA, CDR2 YSLEER. Trimming shortened V by 0 bases and J by 7 bases, and 7 bases separated the two germline ends. Here the CDR3 reads CASSQDIENEQFF. The CDR3 nucleotides are TGCGCCAGCAGCCAAGATATCGAAAATGAGCAGTTCTTC.

V gene TRBV4-2 combines with J gene TRBJ2-2, with 10 bases matching TRBD1. Germline loops: CDR1 LGHNA, CDR2 YNFKEQ. CDR3 size: 17 residues. The V and J ends lost 0 bases and 8 bases, in that order; junction bases with no gene match: 9. CDR3 coding DNA: TGTGCCAGCAGCCAAGATATCCCGGACAGGGGGTGGGGGGAGCTGTTTTTT. Residues: CASSQDIPDRGWGELFF.

The V and J genes are TRBV11-1 and TRBJ2-1; TRBD2 agrees at 11 bases. The CDR3 runs to 16 residues. The junction had 10 bases not matched to a gene; V was cut back by 9 bases and J by 3 bases. Germline CDR1 is SGHAT and CDR2 is FQDESV (reference sequence). CDR3 loop: CASTETGTSGYNEQFF. DNA of the CDR3: TGTGCCAGTACTGAGACCGGGACTAGCGGCTACAATGAGCAGTTCTTC.